The clone carrying this TCR gamma chain ranks as medium-sized. Other DNA variants within this sample encode the same CDR3. The sample comes from a study of gamma-delta T cells after stem cell transplantation. TCRdb used CATT to re-call clones from the RT-PCR reads. The sample includes some 1,700 gamma-chain clones, around 3.5% seen only once; the top ten take approximately 29%. The CDR3 is 15 amino acids. Germline-derived CDR1 and CDR2 are GITISATS and ISYDGTV (reference sequence). Trimming removed 4 bases from V and 7 bases from J; junction bases left unmatched: 4. Sample: gamma-delta T cells. This TCR was recovered from a human donor. It is not recorded whose cells these are; they may come from a transplant donor. The chain combines TRGV9 with TRGJP. Here the CDR3 reads CALWESELGKKIKVF. The CDR3 nucleotides are TGTGCCTTGTGGGAATCTGAGTTGGGCAAAAAAATCAAGGTATTT.